Included here is one T cell receptor beta chain sequence, with context. Authors' data handling: Amplification of reference gene primers was used by the study to estimate nucleated cell counts. Sequencing used immunoSEQ multiplex PCR; TCRdb keeps in-frame clones, though not all of them. D and trimming were read from the DNA, whereas the V and J calls and clone size are those reported in that table. Found here are about 250,000 clones, roughly nine tenths of them singletons; the top ten hold under 2.5%. The data are from a study of blood T cell repertoires in COVID-19. For the study at large: Nucleic acid was either cDNA or gDNA, and it came from T cells, B-cell-depleted T cells, or PBMCs.

The study drew participants aged about 18 to 89 years from 20 to 30 US areas. Membership in each cohort depended on participant-reported clinical history. Sequencing input: PBMCs or T cells enriched from blood (not recorded which). This TCR was sampled from a woman younger than 30 who had recovered from COVID-19.

CDR3 nucleotides: TGTGCCAGCAGTTACCAAGGGGCTCTGGACACTGAAGCTTTCTTT. It specifies CASSYQGALDTEAFF. The rearrangement joins TRBV6-6 to TRBJ1-1; D is possibly TRBD1 (5 bases). The CDR3 covers 15 residues. In germline, CDR1 is MNHNY, CDR2 SVGAGI (reference sequence). Trimming cost V 2 bases and J 3 bases, with 13 bases left between them.